The 30 T cell receptor beta chains in this list originate from one sample, sequenced in a study of blood T cell repertoires in COVID-19. The method was immunoSEQ multiplex PCR; TCRdb's version includes in-frame clones alone and lacks a portion of them. The repertoire holds approximately 140,000 clones, with around 84% as singletons. The material sequenced was peripheral blood. The origin of the receptors is a human donor in a cohort sampled during active COVID-19.

The V gene is TRBV9, the J gene TRBJ2-3; the match to TRBD2 covers 9 bases. The CDR3 has 16 amino acids. Looked up from germline, CDR1 is SGDLS and CDR2 is YYNGEE. After removal of 1 base from V and 0 bases from J, the junction contained 3 bases not matched to a gene. The CDR3 is CASSVIAGASTDTQYF. The CDR3 DNA follows: TGTGCCAGCAGCGTAATAGCGGGGGCTAGCACAGATACGCAGTATTTT.

The chain links TRBV2 to TRBJ1-1; maybe TRBD1 (6 bases). V shed 5 bases and J shed 1 base, with 11 bases lying between them. The CDR3 loop spans 14 amino acids. Germline V lookup: CDR1 SNHLY, CDR2 FYNNEI. The CDR3 protein is CASSQGFGNTEAFF. CDR3 bases: TGTGCCAGCAGTCAGGGGTTCGGGAACACTGAAGCTTTCTTT. Supplemented by reference TRBV2 and TRBJ1-1, the full variable domain reads EPEVTQTPSHQVTQMGQEVILRCVPISNHLYFYWYRQILGQKVEFLVSFYNNEISEKSEIFDDQFSVERPDGSNFTLKIRSTKLEDSAMYFCASSQGFGNTEAFFGQGTRLTVV.

Regarding this clone: Mismatch with germline at one junction end may stem from a read error. This chain joins TRBV11-3 and TRBJ2-5; TRBD1 agrees at 8 bases. CDR1 is SGHNT and CDR2 is YENEEA in the germline V gene. The CDR3 is 14 amino acids. In DNA, the CDR3 is TGTGCCAGCAGCCTAGACAGGGGAACAGAGACCCAGTACTTC. Amino acid sequence: CASSLDRGTETQYF.

CDR3 nucleotide sequence: TGTGCCAGCAGTATCTCCCTAGTACAAAGGGGTGGCTACACCTTC. Translation gives CASSISLVQRGGYTF. The chain is built from TRBV28 and TRBJ1-2, with a tentative D call TRBD1 (5 bases). The ends were cut back, 5 bases at V and 7 bases at J, with 20 bases in the middle. Germline loops: CDR1 MDHEN, CDR2 SYDVKM. The CDR3 loop spans 15 amino acids.

CDR3: CASSPTTGAGANVLTF. The CDR3 nucleotides read TGCGCCAGCAGCCCAACAACAGGGGCCGGGGCCAACGTCCTGACTTTC. V and J are TRBV4-3 and TRBJ2-6; 7 nucleotides line up with TRBD1. V trimming: 4 bases; J trimming: 4 bases; junction bases outside the gene matches: 7. Per the germline V gene, CDR1 is LGHNA and CDR2 is YSLEER. The length of the CDR3 is 16 residues.

This sequence joins TRBV7-9 and TRBJ1-1, with a weak D call TRBD1 (5 bases). The CDR3 is 13 amino acids. V was cut by 3 bases and J by 7 bases, with 12 bases left in between. CDR1 is SEHNR and CDR2 is FQNEAQ in the germline V gene (reference sequence). The CDR3 DNA is TGTGCCAGCAGCTTTACGGCAGGGATTGAAGCTTTCTTT. Amino acids: CASSFTAGIEAFF. Drawing the rest from reference TRBV7-9 and TRBJ1-1, the complete variable domain is DTGVSQNPRHKITKRGQNVTFRCDPISEHNRLYWYRQTLGQGPEFLTYFQNEAQLEKSRLLSDRFSAERPKGSFSTLEIQRTEQGDSAMYLCASSFTAGIEAFFGQGTRLTVV.

The CDR3 is CASSLVGDWETQYF. The CDR3 DNA is TGTGCCAGCAGCTTGGTCGGGGACTGGGAGACCCAGTACTTC. The chain has TRBV5-6 and TRBJ2-5, with D possibly TRBD2 on 6 matching bases. This CDR3 has 14 residues. V was clipped by 0 bases and J by 5 bases, with 11 bases between them. Germline loops: CDR1 SGHDT, CDR2 YYEEEE.

The rearrangement joins TRBV5-4 to TRBJ2-1; 9 bases match TRBD2. This CDR3 contains 16 residues. V lost 3 bases, J lost 4 bases, and 8 bases stayed unmatched. Germline V gene lookup returns CDR1 SGHNT and CDR2 YYREEE (reference sequence). The CDR3 nucleotides read TGTGCCAGCAGCTCAGCGGGGGGAAGACCTTACAATGAGCAGTTCTTC. Amino acids: CASSSAGGRPYNEQFF.

This clone was detected only a few times. This chain joins TRBV5-1 and TRBJ1-2; D gene uncertain. Germline V gene data show CDR1 as SGHRS and CDR2 as YFSETQ. Trimming took off 5 bases at V and 0 bases at J, with 5 bases between the two ends. CDR3 length equals 12 residues. The CDR3: CASRGANYGYTF. CDR3 sequence (DNA): TGCGCCAGCAGAGGAGCTAACTATGGCTACACCTTC.

V gene TRBV5-4 combines with J gene TRBJ1-2, with 10 bases lining up with TRBD1. Germline-derived CDR1 and CDR2 are SGHNT and YYREEE (reference sequence). This CDR3 spans 16 amino acids. After removal of 0 bases from V and 4 bases from J, the junction contained 6 bases not matched to a gene. CDR3 nucleotide sequence: TGTGCCAGCAGCTTGGGGACAGGGGGAGAGGGCTATGGCTACACCTTC. Its translation: CASSLGTGGEGYGYTF.

This chain links TRBV7-9 with TRBJ1-1; 7 bases are shared with TRBD1. The germline V gene has CDR1 SEHNR and CDR2 FQNEAQ (reference sequence). J gave up 6 bases and V 7 bases, and 11 bases lay outside the gene matches. CDR3 size: 14 residues. The CDR3 region has the DNA TGTGCCAGCATCTCGACAGGGCTCTCCGCTGAAGCTTTCTTT. It is translated as CASISTGLSAEAFF.

This clone was found once. V is TRBV7-8 and J is TRBJ2-7; 8 bases map to TRBD1. The V segment lost 0 bases and the J segment 6 bases; nucleotides outside the gene matches: 10. The length of the CDR3 is 16 residues. The V gene's germline CDR1 is SGHVS and CDR2 FQNEAQ. The CDR3 reads CASSLAPGQVLSEQYF. The CDR3 region has the DNA TGTGCCAGCAGCTTAGCCCCGGGACAGGTATTGAGCGAGCAGTACTTC.

The V call is TRBV28, the J call TRBJ1-1, with D possibly matching TRBD1 (6 bases). This CDR3 has 14 residues. V was clipped by 3 bases and J by 7 bases, with 15 bases between them. Germline CDR1 is MDHEN and CDR2 is SYDVKM. CDR3 residues: CASSFETGNLEAFF. CDR3 in DNA: TGTGCCAGCAGTTTCGAGACAGGCAACCTTGAAGCTTTCTTT.

This clone was detected once. The J gene is TRBJ1-2, the V gene TRBV29-1; 10 bases agree with TRBD1. V shed 7 bases, J shed 5 bases, and the junction held 4 bases outside the gene matches. This CDR3 has 12 amino acids. CDR1 SQVTM and CDR2 ANQGSEA come from the germline V gene. CDR3 DNA sequence: TGCAGCGCTGACAGGGGGCGGTATGGCTACACCTTC. This gives the protein CSADRGRYGYTF.

This clone was recorded only once. The chain joins TRBV4-1 to TRBJ2-4, with 9 bases aligning to TRBD2. Germline CDR1 MGHRA, CDR2 YSYEKL. Germline trimming cut 0 bases from V and 0 bases from J; bases unmatched to any gene: 9. The CDR3 is 19 residues long. For the CDR3, the DNA is TGCGCCAGCAGCCAAGATGCAACGGCGGGGGGGCGAGCCAAAAACATTCAGTACTTC. Its protein product is CASSQDATAGGRAKNIQYF.

This chain joins TRBV3-1 (or the pseudogene TRBV3-2) and TRBJ2-3; 15 nucleotides agree with TRBD2. J was trimmed by 2 bases and V by 1 base; bases with no gene match: 10. This CDR3 has 20 residues. Germline V gene sequence: CDR1 LGHDT, CDR2 YNNKEL (reference sequence). CDR3 in DNA: TGTGCCAGCAGCCAAGCGGCCCTTGGACTAGCGGGGGGGTCCACAGATACGCAGTATTTT. It translates to CASSQAALGLAGGSTDTQYF.

V is TRBV7-2 and J is TRBJ2-3; D remains ambiguous. The germline gives CDR1 SGHTA, CDR2 FQGNSA. The V and J ends lost 5 bases and 1 base respectively, with 13 bases between them. The CDR3 has 15 amino acids. The CDR3 coding sequence is TGTGCCAGCAGCCCCAACCAGCGAGGCACAGATACGCAGTATTTT. Protein product: CASSPNQRGTDTQYF.

The gene calls are TRBV3-1 (or the pseudogene TRBV3-2) and TRBJ1-1; no clear D. CDR3 length: 14 residues. V lost 2 bases and J 3 bases, leaving 10 bases between the germline ends. The V gene's germline CDR1 is LGHDT and CDR2 YNNKEL (reference sequence). In DNA form, the CDR3 reads TGTGCCAGCAGCCAAAAGGCGGCGTACACTGAAGCTTTCTTT. Its protein product is CASSQKAAYTEAFF.

J is TRBJ1-1 and V is TRBV5-1, with no clear D. The V and J ends lost 4 bases and 2 bases respectively, with 6 bases between them. The CDR3 is made up of 12 amino acids. The V gene's germline CDR1 is SGHRS and CDR2 YFSETQ. The CDR3 coding sequence is TGCGCCAGCAGCACTAGTAACACTGAAGCTTTCTTT. It codes for CASSTSNTEAFF.

V gene TRBV5-6 combines with J gene TRBJ1-3; possible D gene TRBD1, 5 bases. CDR1 SGHDT and CDR2 YYEEEE come from the germline V gene. The germline V and J ends were trimmed by 3 bases and 0 bases, with 13 bases remaining between them. CDR3 size: 16 residues. DNA for the CDR3: TGTGCCAGCAGCTGGGGGGACGGATACTCTGGAAACACCATATATTTT. Protein sequence: CASSWGDGYSGNTIYF.

The chain combines TRBV18 with TRBJ1-5; 9 bases fit TRBD1. The CDR3 is 14 residues long. V shed 3 bases, J shed 7 bases, and the junction held 4 bases outside the gene matches. Germline V lookup: CDR1 KGHSH, CDR2 LQKENI. For the CDR3, the DNA is TGTGCCAGCTCACCGGACAGGGGAAAACAGCCCCAGCATTTT. Protein: CASSPDRGKQPQHF.

The gene calls are TRBV14 and TRBJ1-6; D possibly corresponds to TRBD1 (5 bases). Germline CDR1 is SGHDN and CDR2 is FVKESK. The germline V and J ends were trimmed by 5 bases and 7 bases, with 9 bases remaining between them. The CDR3 covers 13 residues. The CDR3 nucleotides read TGTGCCAGCAGCTTTGGGGGGAATTCACCCCTCCACTTT. It encodes CASSFGGNSPLHF. The whole variable domain, remainder taken from reference TRBV14 and TRBJ1-6, is EAGVTQFPSHSVIEKGQTVTLRCDPISGHDNLYWYRRVMGKEIKFLLHFVKESKQDESGMPNNRFLAERTGGTYSTLKVQPAELEDSGVYFCASSFGGNSPLHFGNGTRLTVT.

The chain combines TRBV4-2 with TRBJ2-1; D might be TRBD2 (5 bases). The CDR3 runs to 16 residues. With 0 bases removed from V and 2 bases from J, the gap between germline ends came to 11 bases. Germline lookup yields CDR1 LGHNA and CDR2 YNFKEQ. In DNA, the CDR3 is TGTGCCAGCAGCCAAGAATCAAGCGGAACCTACAATGAGCAGTTCTTC. Protein sequence: CASSQESSGTYNEQFF.

The chain carries TRBV30 and TRBJ2-3; a possible D gene is TRBD2 (6 bases). Deletions cut 1 base from V and 2 bases from J, with 16 bases between. The CDR3 sequence is 16 residues long. Germline values: CDR1 GTSNPN, CDR2 SVGIG (reference sequence). CDR3 nucleotides: TGTGCCTGGAGTGCACCCACGGGACTTTACACAGATACGCAGTATTTT. It is translated as CAWSAPTGLYTDTQYF.

This clone was recorded only once. The gene calls are TRBV10-3 and TRBJ2-3, with D perhaps matching TRBD1 (5 bases). The ends were cut back, 7 bases at V and 5 bases at J, with 16 bases in the middle. CDR3 length: 14 amino acids. The germline V gene has CDR1 ENHRY and CDR2 SYGVKD. The chain's CDR3 is CAIKGHVGEDTQYF. DNA for the CDR3: TGTGCCATCAAAGGACATGTCGGTGAAGATACGCAGTATTTT.

The gene calls are TRBV29-1 and TRBJ2-7; a weak D match, TRBD1 (7 bases). This CDR3 region has 16 residues. The ends were cut back, 1 base at V and 3 bases at J, with 19 bases in the middle. The germline gives CDR1 SQVTM, CDR2 ANQGSEA. CDR3 loop: CSVEVGARGARYEQYF. CDR3 nucleotide sequence: TGCAGCGTTGAAGTCGGAGCCAGGGGGGCCCGCTACGAGCAGTACTTC.

The rearrangement links TRBV14 to TRBJ1-5; perhaps TRBD1 as D (5 bases). CDR1 and CDR2 (germline): SGHDN, FVKESK. This CDR3 is built from 14 residues. V was clipped by 3 bases and J by 4 bases, with 10 bases between them. The CDR3 DNA sequence: TGTGCCAGCAGCCAGGCGGGGCTGAATCAGCCCCAGCATTTT. Protein: CASSQAGLNQPQHF. Full variable domain (remainder filled in from reference TRBV14 and TRBJ1-5): EAGVTQFPSHSVIEKGQTVTLRCDPISGHDNLYWYRRVMGKEIKFLLHFVKESKQDESGMPNNRFLAERTGGTYSTLKVQPAELEDSGVYFCASSQAGLNQPQHFGDGTRLSIL.

The chain couples TRBV7-2 to TRBJ1-2, with D maybe TRBD1 (5 bases). The CDR3 is 12 residues long. Germline V gene sequence: CDR1 SGHTA, CDR2 FQGNSA. V lost 5 bases and J lost 7, with 11 bases in between. CDR3 in amino acids: CASSPGGAGYTF. The CDR3 nucleotides read TGTGCCAGCAGCCCCGGTGGGGCTGGCTACACCTTC.

The chain combines TRBV7-9 with TRBJ1-5, with D unresolved. Germline V gene sequence: CDR1 SEHNR, CDR2 FQNEAQ (reference sequence). The V end was cut by 3 bases, the J end by 1 base, with 7 bases between. The CDR3 length is 14 residues. The CDR3 region is CASSFDSSNQPQHF. The CDR3 DNA reads TGTGCCAGCAGCTTTGACTCGAGCAATCAGCCCCAGCATTTT.

In its sample, this clone was seen once. The chain carries TRBV23-1 and TRBJ2-7; 9 positions match TRBD1. TRBV23-1 qualifies as an ORF whose function is uncertain. Trimming at V came to 0 bases and at J to 4 bases, leaving 4 bases not matched to a gene. The length of the CDR3 is 15 residues. CDR3 sequence: CASSQSVGQGYEQYF. CDR3 in DNA: TGCGCCAGCAGTCAATCGGTCGGACAGGGGTACGAGCAGTACTTC.